The 15 T cell receptor beta chains in this list originate from one sample, sequenced in a study of shared clonotypes between healthy human individuals. Measured with immunoSEQ multiplex PCR; TCRdb has only the in-frame clones, and not every one. The sample contains 2 million to 2.5 million clones, approximately 93% of which appear only once. Sequenced sample: naive CD4+ T cells from PBMCs. Subset indicated: CD45RA+ positively selected. Receptor source: a man younger than 35 in good health. Some clones in this sample may be carry-over from other donors' samples.

This chain links TRBV6-9 with TRBJ2-5; 10 nucleotides align to TRBD2. The CDR3 extends over 16 amino acids. The J segment lost 5 bases and the V segment lost 5 bases, leaving 11 bases of the junction unmatched. Germline CDR1 MNHGY, CDR2 SVAAGI. The CDR3 nucleotides read TGTGCCAGCAGTGGGCGGCCTAGCGGGAGAAAGGAGACCCAGTACTTC. Its translation is CASSGRPSGRKETQYF.

The J gene is TRBJ1-2, the V gene TRBV5-1, with D uncertain. Germline CDR1 is SGHRS and CDR2 is YFSETQ. Trimming left V 0 bases short and J 8 bases short, with 20 bases between. The CDR3 totals 16 residues. CDR3 in amino acids: CASSLVATATLGGYTF. The DNA for the CDR3 is TGCGCCAGCAGCTTGGTAGCCACGGCTACGCTTGGGGGCTACACCTTC.

This clone has a handful of counts. The chain recombines TRBV29-1 with TRBJ1-2; 10 bases align to TRBD1. Germline lookup yields CDR1 SQVTM and CDR2 ANQGSEA. The CDR3 has 16 amino acids. V lost 0 bases to trimming and J lost 1 base; unmatched junction nucleotides: 5. The CDR3 nucleotides read TGCAGCGTTGAAGATCGTGGGACAGGGGTTAACTATGGCTACACCTTC. Protein: CSVEDRGTGVNYGYTF. The whole variable domain, remainder taken from reference TRBV29-1 and TRBJ1-2, is SAVISQKPSRDICQRGTSLTIQCQVDSQVTMMFWYRQQPGQSLTLIATANQGSEATYESGFVIDKFPISRPNLTFSTLTVSNMSPEDSSIYLCSVEDRGTGVNYGYTFGSGTRLTVV.

The V and J genes are TRBV9 and TRBJ2-5, with TRBD2 as a possible D gene (5 bases). CDR3 length equals 14 residues. The V end was cut by 0 bases, the J end by 4 bases, with 10 bases between. Germline CDR1 SGDLS, CDR2 YYNGEE. The CDR3 here is CASSVGWRAETQYF. The CDR3, as DNA: TGTGCCAGCAGCGTAGGGTGGCGGGCAGAGACCCAGTACTTC.

The V and J genes are TRBV5-1 and TRBJ2-7, with 9 bases lining up with TRBD2. CDR3 length: 17 residues. Germline trimming cut 0 bases from V and 7 bases from J; bases unmatched to any gene: 14. Germline V gene lookup returns CDR1 SGHRS and CDR2 YFSETQ. CDR3 nucleotide sequence: TGCGCCAGCAGCTTGGGTCCCGGAATAGCGGGAGTACGGGAGCAGTACTTC. Translated: CASSLGPGIAGVREQYF.

The J gene is TRBJ2-5, the V gene TRBV5-4; D possibly corresponds to TRBD2 (7 bases). Trimming stripped 4 bases from V and 2 bases from J, with 15 bases between. This CDR3 has 15 amino acids. CDR1 is SGHNT and CDR2 is YYREEE in the germline V gene (reference sequence). As DNA, the CDR3 is TGTGCCAGCAGCACCCCGGGGAGGGGGCAAGAGACCCAGTACTTC. This encodes CASSTPGRGQETQYF.

This chain links TRBV28 with TRBJ2-1, with 15 bases aligning to TRBD2. The length of the CDR3 is 15 residues. CDR1 and CDR2 from the germline V gene are MDHEN and SYDVKM. J lost 5 bases, V lost 6 bases, and 2 bases had no gene match. The CDR3, as DNA: TGTGCCAGCAGCAGGACTAGCGGGAGGGACAATGAGCAGTTCTTC. As protein: CASSRTSGRDNEQFF.

This clone was counted a few times. The V call is TRBV2, the J call TRBJ1-2; weak D call: TRBD1 (6 bases). V was clipped by 6 bases and J by 4 bases, with 12 bases between them. CDR3 length: 13 amino acids. Per germline, CDR1 SNHLY and CDR2 FYNNEI. The CDR3 DNA follows: TGTGCCAGCAGCAAGGACAGTTCCTATGGCTACACCTTC. Residues: CASSKDSSYGYTF.

The chain links TRBV7-9 to TRBJ1-3; no reliable D call. Deletions cut 4 bases from V and 4 bases from J, with 11 bases between. CDR1 and CDR2 (germline): SEHNR, FQNEAQ (reference sequence). The CDR3 spans 14 residues. CDR3 in amino acids: CASSSGIEGNTIYF. Here the CDR3 DNA reads TGTGCCAGCAGCTCGGGAATCGAGGGAAACACCATATATTTT.

As regards this clone: A junction boundary mismatches the germline segment, possibly from a read error. The V and J genes are TRBV6-1 and TRBJ2-3; D remains unclear. Germline V CDR1 and CDR2: MNHNS, SASEGT. CDR3 length: 11 amino acids. In nucleotides, the CDR3 is TGTGCCAGTTATCTCACAGTTACGCAGTATTTT. This translates into CASYLTVTQYF.

The chain employs TRBV4-1 and TRBJ2-7; D possibly uses TRBD1 or TRBD2 (5 bases each). Trimming cost V 0 bases and J 0 bases, with 12 bases left between them. The germline V gene has CDR1 MGHRA and CDR2 YSYEKL. This CDR3 has 16 amino acids. CDR3 bases: TGCGCCAGCAGCCAAGATCTATGGGGGAGCTCCTACGAGCAGTACTTC. As protein: CASSQDLWGSSYEQYF.

The chain combines TRBV6-6 with TRBJ2-7; D is uncertain. This CDR3 contains 13 residues. Between the trimmed V and J ends, which lost 3 bases and 2 bases, there was a span of 8 bases. CDR1 and CDR2 (germline): MNHNY, SVGAGI (reference sequence). CDR3 protein: CASSYTNTYEQYF. The CDR3 DNA follows: TGTGCCAGCAGTTATACTAACACCTACGAGCAGTACTTC.

This chain uses TRBV6-6 with TRBJ2-7; tentative D call: TRBD1 (6 bases). Germline V gene sequence: CDR1 MNHNY, CDR2 SVGAGI (reference sequence). This CDR3 region has 14 residues. V lost 5 bases to trimming and J lost 2 bases, with 13 bases between them. CDR3 amino acids: CASSVQGATYEQYF. CDR3 coding DNA: TGTGCCAGCAGTGTACAGGGAGCCACCTACGAGCAGTACTTC.

The rearrangement uses TRBV12-5 and TRBJ1-1; 8 nucleotides line up with TRBD1. The germline CDR1 and CDR2 sequences are LGHNT and FRNRAP. CDR3 length: 16 amino acids. The junction had 14 bases not matched to a gene; V was cut back by 10 bases and J by 1 base. For the CDR3, the DNA is TGTGCTACCCCGGTTACAGGGGGATCTTCGAACACTGAAGCTTTCTTT. Translation: CATPVTGGSSNTEAFF.

The gene calls are TRBV7-9 and TRBJ1-1; no firm D call. Germline V gives CDR1 SEHNR, CDR2 FQNEAQ (reference sequence). CDR3 size: 12 residues. The V and J ends lost 4 bases and 8 bases respectively, with 11 bases between them. This CDR3 is CASSYWTPEAFF. CDR3 coding DNA: TGTGCCAGCAGCTATTGGACCCCGGAAGCTTTCTTT. The entire variable domain, with the rest obtained from reference TRBV7-9 and TRBJ1-1, is as follows: DTGVSQNPRHKITKRGQNVTFRCDPISEHNRLYWYRQTLGQGPEFLTYFQNEAQLEKSRLLSDRFSAERPKGSFSTLEIQRTEQGDSAMYLCASSYWTPEAFFGQGTRLTVV.